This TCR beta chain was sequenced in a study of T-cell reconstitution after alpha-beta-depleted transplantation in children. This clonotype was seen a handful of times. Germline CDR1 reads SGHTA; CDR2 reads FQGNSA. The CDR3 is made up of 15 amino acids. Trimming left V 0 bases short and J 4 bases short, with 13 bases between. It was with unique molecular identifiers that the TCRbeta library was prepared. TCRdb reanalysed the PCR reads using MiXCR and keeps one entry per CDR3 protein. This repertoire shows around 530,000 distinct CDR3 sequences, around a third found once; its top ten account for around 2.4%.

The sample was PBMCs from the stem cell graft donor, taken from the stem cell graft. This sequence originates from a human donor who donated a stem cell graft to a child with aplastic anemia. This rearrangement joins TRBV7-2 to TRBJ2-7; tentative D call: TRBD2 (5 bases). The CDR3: CASSLASTGSYEQYF. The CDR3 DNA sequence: TGTGCCAGCAGCTTAGCTTCCACGGGATCTTACGAGCAGTACTTC.